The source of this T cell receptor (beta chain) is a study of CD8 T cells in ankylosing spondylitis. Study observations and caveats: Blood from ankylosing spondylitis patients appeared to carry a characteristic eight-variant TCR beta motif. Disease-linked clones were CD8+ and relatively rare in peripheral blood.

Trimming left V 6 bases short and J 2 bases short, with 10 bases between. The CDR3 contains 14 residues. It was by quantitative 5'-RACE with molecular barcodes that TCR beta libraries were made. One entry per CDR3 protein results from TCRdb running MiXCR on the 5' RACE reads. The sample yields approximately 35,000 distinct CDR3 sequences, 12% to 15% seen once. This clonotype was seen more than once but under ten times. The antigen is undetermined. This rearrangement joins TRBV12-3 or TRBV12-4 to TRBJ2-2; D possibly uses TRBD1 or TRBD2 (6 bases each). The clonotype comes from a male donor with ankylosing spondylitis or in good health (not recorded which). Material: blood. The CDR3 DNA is TGTGCCAGCAGAGGAGGGGGTAACACCGGGGAGCTGTTTTTT. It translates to CASRGGGNTGELFF.